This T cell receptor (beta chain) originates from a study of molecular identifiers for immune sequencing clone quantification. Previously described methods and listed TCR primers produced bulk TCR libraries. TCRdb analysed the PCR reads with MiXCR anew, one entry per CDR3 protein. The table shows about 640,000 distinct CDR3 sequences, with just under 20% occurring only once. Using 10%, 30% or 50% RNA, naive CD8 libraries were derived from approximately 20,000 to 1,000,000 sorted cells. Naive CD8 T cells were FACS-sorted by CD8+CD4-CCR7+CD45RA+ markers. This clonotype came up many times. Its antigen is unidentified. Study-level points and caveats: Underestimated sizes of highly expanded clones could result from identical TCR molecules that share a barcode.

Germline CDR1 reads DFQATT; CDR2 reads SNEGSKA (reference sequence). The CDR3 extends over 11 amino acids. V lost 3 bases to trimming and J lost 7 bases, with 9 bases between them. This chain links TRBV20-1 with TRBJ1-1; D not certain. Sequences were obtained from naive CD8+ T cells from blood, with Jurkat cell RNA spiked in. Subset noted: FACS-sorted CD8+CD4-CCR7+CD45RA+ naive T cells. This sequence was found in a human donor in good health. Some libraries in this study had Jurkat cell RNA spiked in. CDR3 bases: TGCAGTGCTAGTTTGGGGTTTGAAGCTTTCTTT. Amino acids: CSASLGFEAFF.